This TCR beta chain was sequenced in a study of T cells in Graves' hyperthyroidism and ophthalmopathy. Study-wide results and caveats: Within blood appeared most thyroid clonotypes that had expanded above 0.001.

Germline values: CDR1 WSHSY, CDR2 SAAADI. The CDR3 contains 13 residues. V was pared by 0 bases and J by 5 bases, with 8 bases between. The sample holds many counts of this clonotype. Its antigen is not known. From RNA transcripts, TCR beta CDR3 regions were amplified. The HTBI primer set served for first-round RT-PCR of the TCR CDR3. Each CDR3 protein gets one entry after TCRdb re-called the multiplex PCR reads with MiXCR. The table shows approximately 510,000 distinct CDR3 sequences, with around 21% occurring only once. The rearrangement uses TRBV10-2 and TRBJ2-7; no clear D gene. The receptor's source is a man younger than 35 with Graves' hyperthyroidism. Specimen: blood. CDR3 sequence reads: CASSESNADEQYF. CDR3 nucleotide sequence: TGCGCCAGCAGTGAGTCAAACGCGGACGAGCAGTACTTC.